This TCR beta chain was sequenced during a study of tissue T cells after allogeneic stem cell transplantation. Trimming took off 8 bases at V and 2 bases at J, with 16 bases between the two ends. Germline loops: CDR1 SGHTA, CDR2 FQGNSA. The CDR3 is 14 residues long. This clone turned up a few times. TCRdb keeps only in-frame clones here, not all; method: immunoSEQ multiplex PCR. The sample shows just over 9,000 clones, roughly 56% of them seen only once. This sequence joins TRBV7-2 and TRBJ2-7; D may be TRBD1 (6 bases). The specimen comprised tissue from the jejunum, sampled at autopsy. This sequence originates from a female donor older than 55 with lung cancer. Written as DNA, the CDR3 is TGTGCCAGCGCTCCAAGGTACAGGGCCTACGAGCAGTACTTC. Its translation: CASAPRYRAYEQYF.